The source of this T cell receptor (beta chain) is a study of vaccination and CD4 T cells after COVID-19. This CDR3 comprises 11 residues. Germline lookup yields CDR1 DFQATT and CDR2 SNEGSKA (reference sequence). Between the trimmed V and J ends, which lost 3 bases and 10 bases, there was a span of 12 bases. An Oncomine TCR Beta short-read assay was used to sequence the DNA from cultured CD4+ T cells. It was cultured CD4+ T cells from which genomic DNA was extracted. TCRdb ran MiXCR on the PCR reads and lists one entry per CDR3 protein. This sample has around 20,000 distinct CDR3 sequences, with roughly 50% found just once. Treatment described: roughly nine-day PBMC culture with coronavirus spike peptide pools or control peptides (ViraFEST assay). Negative selection was the method that isolated CD4+ T cells after more than 9 days of culture. Turning to this clonotype: Its matching antigen is unknown.

This clonotype originated in a human donor who had recovered from COVID-19. The sample comprised CD4+ T cells from blood, cultured in vitro. The V gene is TRBV20-1, the J gene TRBJ1-1; a weak D match, TRBD1 (5 bases). CDR3 nucleotide sequence: TGCAGTGCTAGTCGGTCAGGGAGAGCTTTCTTT. This gives the protein CSASRSGRAFF.